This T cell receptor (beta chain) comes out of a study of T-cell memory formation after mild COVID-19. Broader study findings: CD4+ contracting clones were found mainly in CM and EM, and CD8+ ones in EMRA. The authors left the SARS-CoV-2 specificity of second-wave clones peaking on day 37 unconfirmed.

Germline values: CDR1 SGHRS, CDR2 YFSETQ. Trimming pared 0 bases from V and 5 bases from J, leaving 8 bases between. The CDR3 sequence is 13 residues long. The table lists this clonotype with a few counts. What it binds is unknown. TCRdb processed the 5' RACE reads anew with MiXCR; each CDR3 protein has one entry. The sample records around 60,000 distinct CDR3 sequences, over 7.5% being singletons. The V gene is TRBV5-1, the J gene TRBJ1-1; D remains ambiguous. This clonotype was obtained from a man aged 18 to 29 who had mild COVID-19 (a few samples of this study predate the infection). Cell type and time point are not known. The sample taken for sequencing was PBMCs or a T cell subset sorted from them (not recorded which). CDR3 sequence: CASSLEGNTEAFF. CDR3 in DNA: TGCGCCAGCAGCTTGGAAGGGAATACTGAAGCTTTCTTT.